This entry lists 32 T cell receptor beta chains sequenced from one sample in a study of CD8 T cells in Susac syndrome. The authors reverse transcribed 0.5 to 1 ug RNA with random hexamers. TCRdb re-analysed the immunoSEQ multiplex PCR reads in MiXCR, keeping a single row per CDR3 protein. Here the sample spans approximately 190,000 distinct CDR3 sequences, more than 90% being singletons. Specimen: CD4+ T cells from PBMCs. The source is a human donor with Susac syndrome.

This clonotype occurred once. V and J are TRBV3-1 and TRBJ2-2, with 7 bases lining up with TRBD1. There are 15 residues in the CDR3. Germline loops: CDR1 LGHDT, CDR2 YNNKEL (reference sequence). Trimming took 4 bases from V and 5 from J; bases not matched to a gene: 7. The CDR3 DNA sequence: TGTGCCAGCAGCCCCCGGGACAGTGTTACCGGGGAGCTGTTTTTT. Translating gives CASSPRDSVTGELFF.

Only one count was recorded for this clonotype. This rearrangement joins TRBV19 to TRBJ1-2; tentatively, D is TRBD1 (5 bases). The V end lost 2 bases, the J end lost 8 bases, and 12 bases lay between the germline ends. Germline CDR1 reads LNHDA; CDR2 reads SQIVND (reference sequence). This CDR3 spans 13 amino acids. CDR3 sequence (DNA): TGTGCCAGTAGTATACGAGGGGTGCAGGGCTACACCTTC. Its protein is CASSIRGVQGYTF.

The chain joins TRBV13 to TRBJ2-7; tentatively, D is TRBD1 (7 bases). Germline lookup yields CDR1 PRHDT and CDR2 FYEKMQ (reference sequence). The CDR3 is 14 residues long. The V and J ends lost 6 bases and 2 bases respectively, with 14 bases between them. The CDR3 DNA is TGTGCCAGCAGAACGACAGGGAGGACCTACGAGCAGTACTTC. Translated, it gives CASRTTGRTYEQYF.

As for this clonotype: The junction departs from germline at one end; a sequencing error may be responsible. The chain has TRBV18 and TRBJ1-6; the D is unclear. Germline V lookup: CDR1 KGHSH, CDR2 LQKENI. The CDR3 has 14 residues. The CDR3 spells CASSPPLGSSPLHF. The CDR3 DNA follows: TGTGCCAGCTCCCCACCGCTGGGCAGCTCACCCCTCCACTTT.

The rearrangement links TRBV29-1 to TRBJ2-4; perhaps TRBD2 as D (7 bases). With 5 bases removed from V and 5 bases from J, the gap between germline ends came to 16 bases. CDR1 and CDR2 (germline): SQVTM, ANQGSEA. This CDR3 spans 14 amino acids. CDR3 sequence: CSVYGPGGQNIQYF. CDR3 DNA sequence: TGCAGCGTTTACGGACCGGGGGGCCAAAACATTCAGTACTTC. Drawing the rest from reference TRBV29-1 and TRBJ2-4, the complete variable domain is SAVISQKPSRDICQRGTSLTIQCQVDSQVTMMFWYRQQPGQSLTLIATANQGSEATYESGFVIDKFPISRPNLTFSTLTVSNMSPEDSSIYLCSVYGPGGQNIQYFGAGTRLSVL.

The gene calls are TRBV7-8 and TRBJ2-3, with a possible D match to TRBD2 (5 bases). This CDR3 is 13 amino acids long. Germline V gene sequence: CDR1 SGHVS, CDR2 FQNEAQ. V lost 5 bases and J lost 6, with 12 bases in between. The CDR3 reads CASSLGPGDTQYF. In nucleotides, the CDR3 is TGTGCCAGCAGCCTCGGACCGGGGGATACGCAGTATTTT. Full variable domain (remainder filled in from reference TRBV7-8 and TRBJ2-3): GAGVSQSPRYKVAKRGQDVALRCDPISGHVSLFWYQQALGQGPEFLTYFQNEAQLDKSGLPSDRFFAERPEGSVSTLKIQRTQQEDSAVYLCASSLGPGDTQYFGPGTRLTVL.

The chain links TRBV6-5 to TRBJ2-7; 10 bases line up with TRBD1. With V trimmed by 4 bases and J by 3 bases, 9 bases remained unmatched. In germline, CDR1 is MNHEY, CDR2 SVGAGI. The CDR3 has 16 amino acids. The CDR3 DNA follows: TGTGCCAGCAGTTCCCTAATAGGACAGGGGGGCTACGAGCAGTACTTC. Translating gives CASSSLIGQGGYEQYF.

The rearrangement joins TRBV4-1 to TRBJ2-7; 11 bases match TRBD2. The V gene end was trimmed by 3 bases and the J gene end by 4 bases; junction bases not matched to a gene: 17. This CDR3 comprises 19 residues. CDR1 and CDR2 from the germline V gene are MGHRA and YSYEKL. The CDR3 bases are TGCGCCAGCAGCCAGAGCAGACGCAGTAGCGGGGGGGTGCGATACGAGCAGTACTTC. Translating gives CASSQSRRSSGGVRYEQYF.

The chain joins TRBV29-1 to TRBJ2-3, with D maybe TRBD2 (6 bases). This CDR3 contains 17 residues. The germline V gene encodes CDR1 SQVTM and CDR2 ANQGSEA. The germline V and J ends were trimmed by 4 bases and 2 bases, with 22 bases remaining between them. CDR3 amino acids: CSVGGVGSGQATDTQYF. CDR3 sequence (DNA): TGCAGCGTTGGGGGGGTAGGTTCAGGGCAAGCCACAGATACGCAGTATTTT.

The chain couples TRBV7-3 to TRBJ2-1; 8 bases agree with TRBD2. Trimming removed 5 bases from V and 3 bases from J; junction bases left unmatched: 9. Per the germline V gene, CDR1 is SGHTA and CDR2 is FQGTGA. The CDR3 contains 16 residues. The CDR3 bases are TGTGCCAGCAGCCCAAACGGGGGGGCTAACTACAATGAGCAGTTCTTC. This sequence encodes CASSPNGGANYNEQFF.

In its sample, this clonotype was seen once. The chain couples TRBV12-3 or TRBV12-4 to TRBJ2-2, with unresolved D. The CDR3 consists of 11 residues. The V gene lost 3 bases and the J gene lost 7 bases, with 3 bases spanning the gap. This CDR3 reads CASSFGGELFF. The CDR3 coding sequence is TGTGCCAGCAGTTTCGGCGGGGAGCTGTTTTTT.

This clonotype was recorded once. The CDR3 bases are TGCAGTGGAGACCGAAGCAATGAGCAGTTCTTC. It yields the protein CSGDRSNEQFF. The gene calls are TRBV20-1 and TRBJ2-1; no clear D gene. Deletions cut 7 bases from V and 6 bases from J, with 10 bases between. The CDR3 runs 11 residues. Germline V gene sequence: CDR1 DFQATT, CDR2 SNEGSKA (reference sequence).

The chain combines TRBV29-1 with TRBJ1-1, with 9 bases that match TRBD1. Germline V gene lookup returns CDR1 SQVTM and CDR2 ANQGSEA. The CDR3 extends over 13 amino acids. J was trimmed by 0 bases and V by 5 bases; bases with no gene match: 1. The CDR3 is CSVWTGVNTEAFF. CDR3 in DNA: TGCAGCGTTTGGACAGGGGTGAACACTGAAGCTTTCTTT. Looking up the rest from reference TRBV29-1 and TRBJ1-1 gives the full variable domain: SAVISQKPSRDICQRGTSLTIQCQVDSQVTMMFWYRQQPGQSLTLIATANQGSEATYESGFVIDKFPISRPNLTFSTLTVSNMSPEDSSIYLCSVWTGVNTEAFFGQGTRLTVV.

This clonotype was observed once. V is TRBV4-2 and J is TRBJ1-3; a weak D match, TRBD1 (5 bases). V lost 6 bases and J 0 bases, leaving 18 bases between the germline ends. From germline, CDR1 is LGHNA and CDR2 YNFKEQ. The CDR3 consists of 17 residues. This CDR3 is CASSPAGRWSSGNTIYF. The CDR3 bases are TGTGCCAGCAGTCCTGCGGGACGCTGGAGCTCTGGAAACACCATATATTTT.

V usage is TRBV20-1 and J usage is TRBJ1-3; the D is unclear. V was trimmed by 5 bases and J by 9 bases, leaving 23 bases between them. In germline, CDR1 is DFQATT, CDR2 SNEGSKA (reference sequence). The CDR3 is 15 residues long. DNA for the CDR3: TGCAGTGCTCATTGGCCCACCTACGTATCTATCACCATATATTTT. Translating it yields CSAHWPTYVSITIYF.

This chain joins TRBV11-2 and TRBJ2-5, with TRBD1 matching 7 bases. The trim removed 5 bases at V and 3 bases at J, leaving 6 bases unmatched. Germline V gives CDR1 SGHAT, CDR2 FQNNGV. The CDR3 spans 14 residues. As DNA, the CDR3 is TGTGCCAGCAGCCCACAGGGGCTGGAAGAGACCCAGTACTTC. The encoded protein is CASSPQGLEETQYF.

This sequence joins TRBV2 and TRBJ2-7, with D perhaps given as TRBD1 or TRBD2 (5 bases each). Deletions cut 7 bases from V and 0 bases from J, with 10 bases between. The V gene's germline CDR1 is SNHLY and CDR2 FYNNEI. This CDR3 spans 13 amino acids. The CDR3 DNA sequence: TGTGCCAGCATGTGGGGGATCTCCTACGAGCAGTACTTC. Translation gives CASMWGISYEQYF.

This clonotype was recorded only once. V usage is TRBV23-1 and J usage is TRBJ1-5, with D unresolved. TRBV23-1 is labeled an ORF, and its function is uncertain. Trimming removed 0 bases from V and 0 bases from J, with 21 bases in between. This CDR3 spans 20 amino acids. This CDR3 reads CASSQSVTPRRAYSNQPQHF. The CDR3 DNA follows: TGCGCCAGCAGTCAATCCGTAACGCCCAGACGGGCATATAGCAATCAGCCCCAGCATTTT.

The CDR3 sequence is CASSHGHLEGLLAKNIQYF. DNA of the CDR3: TGTGCCAGCAGCCACGGACACCTGGAGGGCCTCCTAGCCAAAAACATTCAGTACTTC. The chain uses TRBV4-2 and TRBJ2-4; a weak D match, TRBD2 (6 bases). CDR3 length: 19 amino acids. Deletions cut 3 bases from V and 0 bases from J, with 21 bases between. Per the germline V gene, CDR1 is LGHNA and CDR2 is YNFKEQ.

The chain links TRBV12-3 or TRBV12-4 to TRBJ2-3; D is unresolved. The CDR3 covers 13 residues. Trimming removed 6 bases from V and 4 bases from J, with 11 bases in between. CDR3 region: CASRAAWADTQYF. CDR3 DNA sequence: TGTGCCAGCAGGGCGGCGTGGGCAGATACGCAGTATTTT.

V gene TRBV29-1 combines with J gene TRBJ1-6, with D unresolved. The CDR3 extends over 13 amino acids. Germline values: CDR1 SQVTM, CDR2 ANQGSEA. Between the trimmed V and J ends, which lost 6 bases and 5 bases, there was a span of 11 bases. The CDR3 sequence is CSVRQDNNSPLHF. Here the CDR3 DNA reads TGCAGCGTACGGCAAGACAATAATTCACCCCTCCACTTT. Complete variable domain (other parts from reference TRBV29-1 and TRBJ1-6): SAVISQKPSRDICQRGTSLTIQCQVDSQVTMMFWYRQQPGQSLTLIATANQGSEATYESGFVIDKFPISRPNLTFSTLTVSNMSPEDSSIYLCSVRQDNNSPLHFGNGTRLTVT.

The CDR3 DNA is TGTGCCAGCAGCTTAACAGAGATCACAGAGTACGAGCAGTACTTC. This sequence encodes CASSLTEITEYEQYF. The chain links TRBV7-8 to TRBJ2-7, with D unclear. CDR3 length equals 15 residues. CDR1 is SGHVS, CDR2 FQNEAQ, per germline. Trimming removed 2 bases at V and 4 bases at J, with 15 bases between.

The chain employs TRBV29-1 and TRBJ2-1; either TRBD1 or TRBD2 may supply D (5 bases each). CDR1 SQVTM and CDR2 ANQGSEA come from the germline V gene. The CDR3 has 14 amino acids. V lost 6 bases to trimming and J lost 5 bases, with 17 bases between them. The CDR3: CSVGARGYNNEQFF. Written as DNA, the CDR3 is TGCAGCGTAGGAGCCCGGGGCTACAACAATGAGCAGTTCTTC.

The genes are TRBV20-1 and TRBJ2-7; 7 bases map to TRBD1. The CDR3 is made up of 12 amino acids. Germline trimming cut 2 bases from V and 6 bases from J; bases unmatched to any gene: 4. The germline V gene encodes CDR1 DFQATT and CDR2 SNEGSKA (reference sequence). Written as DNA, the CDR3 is TGCAGTGCTAGATCCAACAGGGGCGAGCAGTACTTC. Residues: CSARSNRGEQYF.

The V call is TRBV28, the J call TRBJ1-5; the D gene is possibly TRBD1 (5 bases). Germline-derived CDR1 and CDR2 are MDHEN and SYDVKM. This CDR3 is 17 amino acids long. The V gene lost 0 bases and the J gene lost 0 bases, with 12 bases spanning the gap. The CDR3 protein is CASSLWQGPNSNQPQHF. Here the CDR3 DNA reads TGTGCCAGCAGTTTATGGCAGGGTCCCAATAGCAATCAGCCCCAGCATTTT.

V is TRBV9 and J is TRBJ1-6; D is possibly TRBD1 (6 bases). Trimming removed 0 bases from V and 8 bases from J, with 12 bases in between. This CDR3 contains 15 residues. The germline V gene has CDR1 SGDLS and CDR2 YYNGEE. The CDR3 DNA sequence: TGTGCCAGCAGCGTAGGGGGGGCTGGTGATTCACCCCTCCACTTT. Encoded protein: CASSVGGAGDSPLHF.

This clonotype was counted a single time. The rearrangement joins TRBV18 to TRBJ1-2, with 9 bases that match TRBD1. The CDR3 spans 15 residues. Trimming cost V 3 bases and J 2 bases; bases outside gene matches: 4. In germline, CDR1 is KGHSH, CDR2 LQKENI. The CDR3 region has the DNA TGTGCCAGCTCACCCGGACAGGGGAGGAACTATGGCTACACCTTC. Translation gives CASSPGQGRNYGYTF.

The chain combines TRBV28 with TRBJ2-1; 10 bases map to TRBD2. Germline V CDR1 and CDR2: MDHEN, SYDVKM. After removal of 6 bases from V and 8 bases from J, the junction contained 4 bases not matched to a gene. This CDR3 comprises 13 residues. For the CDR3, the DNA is TGTGCCAGCAGGAGACTAGCGGGCGATGAGCAGTTCTTC. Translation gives CASRRLAGDEQFF.

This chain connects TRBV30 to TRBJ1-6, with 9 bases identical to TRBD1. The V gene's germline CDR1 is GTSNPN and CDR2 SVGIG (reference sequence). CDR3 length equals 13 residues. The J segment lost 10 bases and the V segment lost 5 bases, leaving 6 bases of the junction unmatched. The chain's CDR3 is CAWHRDRESPLHF. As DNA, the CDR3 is TGTGCCTGGCATCGGGACAGGGAATCACCCCTCCACTTT.

CDR3 nucleotides: TGTGCCAGCAGTCACGGGGGCCCGGGGGAGACCCAGTACTTC. As protein: CASSHGGPGETQYF. The gene calls are TRBV12-3 or TRBV12-4 and TRBJ2-5; TRBD1 or TRBD2 may be the D gene (6 bases each). The V and J ends lost 5 bases and 5 bases respectively, with 15 bases between them. The CDR3 is 14 residues long.

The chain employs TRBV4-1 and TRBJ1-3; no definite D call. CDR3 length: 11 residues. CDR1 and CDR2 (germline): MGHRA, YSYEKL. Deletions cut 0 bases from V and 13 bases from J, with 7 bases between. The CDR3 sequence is CASSQDGTIYF. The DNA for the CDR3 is TGCGCCAGCAGCCAAGATGGAACTATATATTTT.

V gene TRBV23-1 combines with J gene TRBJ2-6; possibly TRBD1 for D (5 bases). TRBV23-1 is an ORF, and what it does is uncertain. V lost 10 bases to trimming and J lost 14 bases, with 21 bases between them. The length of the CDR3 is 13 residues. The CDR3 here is CAKRQKGQRLLTF. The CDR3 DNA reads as TGCGCCAAAAGACAGAAGGGCCAACGTCTCCTGACTTTC.